The present entry profiles one T cell receptor (beta chain) with its context. As yet, its antigen is unknown. Profiling relied on immunoSEQ multiplex PCR, and the TCRdb table lists in-frame clones only, not all of them. The repertoire holds 30,000 or so clones, with 90% to 97% as singletons. The sample is drawn from a study of monozygotic twins with cystic fibrosis. CDR3 length: 16 amino acids. V dropped 4 bases and J dropped 4 bases, with 18 bases sitting between them. Per germline, CDR1 SGHRS and CDR2 YFSETQ. Whole-study results and caveats: The repertoire was suggested to be naive-dominated, clonality median around 0.0089. Monozygotic CF twin pairs shared significantly more nucleotide-identical clonotypes than unrelated CF individuals did. Age, concordance and disease severity did not associate with shared CDR3 numbers.

The source material was blood. This chain connects TRBV5-1 to TRBJ1-3, with a tentative D call TRBD1 (5 bases). The receptor comes from a girl between 2 and 10 years old with cystic fibrosis. The CDR3 coding sequence is TGCGCCAGCAGCCCCCGAGGGGCAACCACCGGAAACACCATATATTTT. Translated: CASSPRGATTGNTIYF.